One and the same sample provided the 18 T cell receptor beta chains below, sequenced in a study of CD8 T cells in ankylosing spondylitis. Using its own MiXCR run on the 5' RACE reads, TCRdb lists one record per CDR3 protein. This table has fewer than 500,000 distinct CDR3 sequences, roughly 25% appearing once. Points from the study as a whole: For ankylosing spondylitis blood, a TCR beta motif of roughly 8 highly homologous variants appeared characteristic.

Their cognate antigens are unknown. Source material: blood, either unsorted or a sorted T cell fraction (not recorded which). These receptor sequences come from a male donor with ankylosing spondylitis.

This sequence joins TRBV20-1 and TRBJ2-6; D is unclear. CDR3 length equals 12 residues. CDR1 DFQATT and CDR2 SNEGSKA come from the germline V gene (reference sequence). V lost 6 bases to trimming and J lost 4 bases, with 7 bases between them. The DNA for the CDR3 is TGCAGTGCCACCCTAGGGGCCAACGTCCTGACTTTC. Residues: CSATLGANVLTF.

The gene calls are TRBV29-1 and TRBJ1-4, with D unresolved. The CDR3 is made up of 12 amino acids. V lost 7 bases and J lost 8, with 14 bases in between. Germline V gene lookup returns CDR1 SQVTM and CDR2 ANQGSEA. CDR3 in DNA: TGCAGCGCCGTAACCAGTAGGGAAAAACTGTTTTTT. Amino acid sequence: CSAVTSREKLFF.

This chain connects TRBV4-2 to TRBJ2-1; TRBD2 aligns across 13 bases. The V and J ends lost 1 base and 5 bases, in that order; junction bases with no gene match: 2. Germline values: CDR1 LGHNA, CDR2 YNFKEQ. There are 16 residues in the CDR3. The CDR3 DNA reads TGTGCCAGCAGCCAAGGGACTAGCGGGAGAAACAATGAGCAGTTCTTC. Translated, it gives CASSQGTSGRNNEQFF.

The V and J genes are TRBV3-1 and TRBJ2-7, with D tentatively TRBD1 (5 bases). This CDR3 has 14 amino acids. V shed 1 base and J shed 6 bases, with 13 bases lying between them. Germline CDR1 reads LGHDT; CDR2 reads YNNKEL (reference sequence). DNA for the CDR3: TGTGCCAGCAGCCAAGTAGGGGTTAGCACCGAGCAGTACTTC. This translates into CASSQVGVSTEQYF.

The rearrangement links TRBV15 to TRBJ2-3, with no clear D. Trimming pared 4 bases from V and 5 bases from J, leaving 4 bases between. Germline assignment: CDR1 LNHNV and CDR2 YYDKDF (reference sequence). There are 11 residues in the CDR3. CDR3 nucleotide sequence: TGTGCCACCAGCATTGAAGATACGCAGTATTTT. Translation: CATSIEDTQYF.

The chain employs TRBV11-2 and TRBJ2-3; TRBD1 aligns across 9 bases. Germline CDR1 SGHAT, CDR2 FQNNGV. Trimming removed 4 bases from V and 10 bases from J; junction bases left unmatched: 15. The CDR3 contains 16 residues. For the CDR3, the DNA is TGTGCCAGCAGCTGGGGACAGGGACGGTTCCCACTGGCGCAGTATTTT. Protein product: CASSWGQGRFPLAQYF.

The chain employs TRBV20-1 and TRBJ2-1; 10 bases agree with TRBD1. The CDR3 extends over 15 amino acids. CDR1 is DFQATT, CDR2 SNEGSKA, per germline (reference sequence). The V segment lost 2 bases and the J segment 8 bases; nucleotides outside the gene matches: 9. CDR3 loop: CSARNPGQGIDEQFF. CDR3 coding DNA: TGCAGTGCTAGAAACCCGGGACAGGGGATCGATGAGCAGTTCTTC.

V and J are TRBV6-2 or TRBV6-3 and TRBJ1-5; no clear D. Trimming removed 6 bases from V and 2 bases from J, with 11 bases in between. The CDR3 runs to 14 residues. Germline V CDR1 and CDR2: MNHEY, SVGEGT. The CDR3 loop reads CASRFAGGNQPQHF. For the CDR3, the DNA is TGTGCCAGCAGATTCGCTGGGGGCAATCAGCCCCAGCATTTT.

This clonotype has just a few counts. The V call is TRBV7-2, the J call TRBJ2-5; D may match TRBD1 or TRBD2 (5 bases each). Germline-derived CDR1 and CDR2 are SGHTA and FQGNSA. The V end lost 0 bases, the J end lost 4 bases, and 9 bases lay between the germline ends. The CDR3 runs to 14 residues. CDR3 nucleotide sequence: TGTGCCAGCAGCTTAGCCCGGGACGGAGAGACCCAGTACTTC. Protein sequence: CASSLARDGETQYF.

The J gene is TRBJ2-1, the V gene TRBV27; the D call may be TRBD1 or TRBD2 (6 bases each). Between the trimmed V and J ends, which lost 6 bases and 7 bases, there was a span of 28 bases. The CDR3 extends over 18 amino acids. CDR1 and CDR2 (germline): MNHEY, SMNVEV (reference sequence). CDR3 sequence (DNA): TGTGCCAGCAGCTTGAACCTCCGGGGGCAGCGTACCTTGAATGAGCAGTTCTTC. Its protein is CASSLNLRGQRTLNEQFF.

This clonotype was seen ten or more times. The CDR3 region is CATSRDGNSNQPQHF. Here the CDR3 DNA reads TGTGCCACCAGCAGAGATGGAAATAGCAATCAGCCCCAGCATTTT. The J gene is TRBJ1-5, the V gene TRBV15, with D unresolved. CDR1 is LNHNV and CDR2 is YYDKDF in the germline V gene (reference sequence). CDR3 length: 15 amino acids. Trimming took 0 bases from V and 0 from J, leaving 6 bases between them. Based on the CDR3 plus reference TRBV15 and TRBJ1-5, the full variable domain is DAMVIQNPRYQVTQFGKPVTLSCSQTLNHNVMYWYQQKSSQAPKLLFHYYDKDFNNEADTPDNFQSRRPNTSFCFLDIRSPGLGDTAMYLCATSRDGNSNQPQHFGDGTRLSIL.

The chain links TRBV24-1 to TRBJ2-1; TRBD2 matches at 15 bases. Germline-derived CDR1 and CDR2 are KGHDR and SFDVKD. This CDR3 has 16 residues. Trimming took 3 bases from V and 10 from J; bases not matched to a gene: 6. CDR3 sequence: CATSDRTSGRVWEQFF. CDR3 coding DNA: TGTGCCACCAGTGATCGGACTAGCGGGAGGGTTTGGGAGCAGTTCTTC.

The V gene is TRBV4-2, the J gene TRBJ2-1, with D perhaps being TRBD1 or TRBD2 (5 bases each). Germline V gene data show CDR1 as LGHNA and CDR2 as YNFKEQ. Trimming stripped 5 bases from V and 9 bases from J, with 20 bases between. The CDR3 loop spans 15 amino acids. The chain's CDR3 is CASSSGDGAGSEQFF. As DNA, the CDR3 is TGTGCCAGCAGCTCTGGAGACGGGGCAGGGTCTGAGCAGTTCTTC.

With respect to this clonotype: An end of the junction differs from the germline gene, which may be a read error. The gene calls are TRBV6-1 and TRBJ2-7; 8 nucleotides agree with TRBD2. This CDR3 has 15 amino acids. Germline assignment: CDR1 MNHNS and CDR2 SASEGT. CDR3 region: CASSERAGASYELYF. In DNA, the CDR3 is TGTGCCAGCAGTGAGAGAGCGGGGGCCTCCTACGAGCTGTACTTC.

The V gene is TRBV20-1, the J gene TRBJ2-7; the D gene is possibly TRBD1 (5 bases). This CDR3 is 15 amino acids long. V shed 5 bases and J shed 0 bases, with 17 bases lying between them. Per germline, CDR1 DFQATT and CDR2 SNEGSKA (reference sequence). The CDR3 DNA reads as TGCAGTGCTTCGAACTCTAGACAGTTCTCCTACGAGCAGTACTTC. It yields the protein CSASNSRQFSYEQYF.

A note on this clonotype: This CDR3 fails to terminate in the conserved phenylalanine or tryptophan, so it likely reflects a read error. This sequence joins TRBV2 and TRBJ2-1, with 7 bases matching TRBD2. Germline V gene data show CDR1 as SNHLY and CDR2 as FYNNEI. The V segment lost 5 bases and the J segment 5 bases; nucleotides outside the gene matches: 15. The length of the CDR3 is 17 residues. The CDR3: CASSPEVAGGPNNEQFL. DNA of the CDR3: TGTGCCAGCAGTCCAGAAGTAGCGGGTGGCCCAAACAATGAGCAGTTCCTC.

This clonotype has a handful of counts. The J gene is TRBJ1-2, the V gene TRBV10-3, with 7 positions matching TRBD1. With V trimmed by 7 bases and J by 4 bases, 6 bases remained unmatched. Germline V gene data show CDR1 as ENHRY and CDR2 as SYGVKD. The CDR3 loop spans 13 amino acids. CDR3 protein: CAITPTGVYGYTF. CDR3 DNA sequence: TGTGCCATCACCCCCACAGGGGTCTATGGCTACACCTTC.

The chain has TRBV2 and TRBJ1-1, with 9 nucleotides matching TRBD1. From germline, CDR1 is SNHLY and CDR2 FYNNEI. Unmatched junction bases numbered 18, after V lost 6 bases and J lost 10 bases. The CDR3 length is 16 residues. The CDR3 DNA reads TGTGCCAGCAGGGACGGACAGGGGATTACCTCAGAAGGAGCTTTCTTT. Translation: CASRDGQGITSEGAFF. The whole variable domain, remainder taken from reference TRBV2 and TRBJ1-1, is EPEVTQTPSHQVTQMGQEVILRCVPISNHLYFYWYRQILGQKVEFLVSFYNNEISEKSEIFDDQFSVERPDGSNFTLKIRSTKLEDSAMYFCASRDGQGITSEGAFFGQGTRLTVV.